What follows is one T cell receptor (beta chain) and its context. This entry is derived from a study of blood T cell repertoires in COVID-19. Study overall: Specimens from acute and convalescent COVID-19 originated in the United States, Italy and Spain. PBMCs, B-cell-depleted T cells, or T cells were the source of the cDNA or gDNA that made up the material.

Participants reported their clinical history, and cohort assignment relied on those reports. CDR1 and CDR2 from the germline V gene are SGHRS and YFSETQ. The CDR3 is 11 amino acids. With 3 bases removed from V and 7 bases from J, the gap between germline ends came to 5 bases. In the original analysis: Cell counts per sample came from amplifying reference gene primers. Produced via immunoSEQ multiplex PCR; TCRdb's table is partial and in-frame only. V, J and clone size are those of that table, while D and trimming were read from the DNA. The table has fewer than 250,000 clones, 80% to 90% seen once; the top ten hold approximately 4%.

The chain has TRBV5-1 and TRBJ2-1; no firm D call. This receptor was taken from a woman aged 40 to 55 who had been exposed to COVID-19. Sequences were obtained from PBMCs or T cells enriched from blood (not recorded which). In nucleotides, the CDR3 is TGCGCCAGCAGCTCCCAAAATGAGCAGTTCTTC. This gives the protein CASSSQNEQFF.